Below are 19 T cell receptor beta chains sequenced from a single sample in a study of T-cell memory formation after mild COVID-19 listed by TCRdb under 2021. The library was generated by 5' RACE. Sequencer: Illumina NovaSeq 6000. TCRdb reprocessed the public reads (quality trimming at Q25 with fastp, clone calling with MiXCR) and kept in-frame beta chains. Rows with a matching CDR3 protein are joined into one entry that keeps the most common DNA and genes. The sample table holds 400,000 to 500,000 distinct CDR3 sequences, of which 20% to 25% were seen once. The ten largest account for roughly 8.7% of the sample. Material for sequencing was PBMCs or a T cell subset sorted from them (not recorded which). The receptors were gathered from an adult woman who had mild COVID-19 (a few samples of this study predate the infection). The sample titles of this study are shuffled in the database, so cell type and time point are left out; the donor was told from shared clones.

The V and J genes are TRBV6-5 and TRBJ2-7; TRBD2 aligns across 9 bases. This CDR3 is 13 amino acids long. Germline V gene sequence: CDR1 MNHEY, CDR2 SVGAGI. After removal of 5 bases from V and 6 bases from J, the junction contained 5 bases not matched to a gene. In nucleotides, the CDR3 is TGTGCCAGCAGTACCTGGACTAGCGTCGAGCAGTACTTC. It translates to CASSTWTSVEQYF.

The V call is TRBV9, the J call TRBJ2-3, with no clear D. V gave up 3 bases and J gave up 6 bases, with 14 bases separating them. From germline, CDR1 is SGDLS and CDR2 YYNGEE. This CDR3 is built from 14 residues. The CDR3 bases are TGTGCCAGCAGCGCGATGCCGTTGGGTGATACGCAGTATTTT. Translated: CASSAMPLGDTQYF. The variable domain in full, with the rest retrieved from reference TRBV9 and TRBJ2-3, is DSGVTQTPKHLITATGQRVTLRCSPRSGDLSVYWYQQSLDQGLQFLIQYYNGEERAKGNILERFSAQQFPDLHSELNLSSLELGDSALYFCASSAMPLGDTQYFGPGTRLTVL.

This chain's CDR3 is CASSASGGRWTGELFF. CDR3 nucleotide sequence: TGTGCCAGCAGCGCCTCCGGAGGGCGGTGGACCGGGGAGCTGTTTTTT. The chain combines TRBV9 with TRBJ2-2; D possibly corresponds to TRBD2 (6 bases). Germline V gene data show CDR1 as SGDLS and CDR2 as YYNGEE. This CDR3 is built from 16 residues. The V end lost 3 bases, the J end lost 5 bases, and 17 bases lay between the germline ends.

This clonotype has only a few counts. This chain uses TRBV4-1 with TRBJ2-7; D remains ambiguous. This CDR3 region has 16 residues. Germline-derived CDR1 and CDR2 are MGHRA and YSYEKL. The V end was cut by 0 bases, the J end by 0 bases, with 12 bases between. The DNA of the CDR3 is TGCGCCAGCAGCCAAGATCAGGCAGCTGTCTCCTACGAGCAGTACTTC. Protein sequence: CASSQDQAAVSYEQYF.

This clonotype was found a few times. The chain joins TRBV11-3 to TRBJ2-7; TRBD1 matches at 7 bases. The V and J ends lost 3 bases and 3 bases, in that order; junction bases with no gene match: 2. Germline V gene data show CDR1 as SGHNT and CDR2 as YENEEA. CDR3 length: 13 residues. CDR3 bases: TGTGCCAGCAGCTTGTACAGGGGCTACGAGCAGTACTTC. Translated, it gives CASSLYRGYEQYF.

This clonotype has a count of ten or more. In DNA, the CDR3 is TGTGCCTGGAGTGTAGGGACGCCGAACACCGGGGAGCTGTTTTTT. Its translation: CAWSVGTPNTGELFF. The rearrangement joins TRBV30 to TRBJ2-2; the D call may be TRBD1 or TRBD2 (5 bases each). Germline CDR1 is GTSNPN and CDR2 is SVGIG (reference sequence). The CDR3 runs to 15 residues. Trimming shortened V by 0 bases and J by 0 bases, and 8 bases separated the two germline ends. The full variable domain, completed using reference TRBV30 and TRBJ2-2, is SQTIHQWPATLVQPVGSPLSLECTVEGTSNPNLYWYRQAAGRGLQLLFYSVGIGQISSEVPQNLSASRPQDRQFILSSKKLLLSDSGFYLCAWSVGTPNTGELFFGEGSRLTVL.

This clonotype turned up a few times. The rearrangement joins TRBV24-1 to TRBJ2-1; 8 positions agree with TRBD2. The trim removed 3 bases at V and 7 bases at J, leaving 10 bases unmatched. The CDR3 covers 16 residues. The germline gives CDR1 KGHDR, CDR2 SFDVKD. The CDR3 nucleotides read TGTGCCACCAGTGATCCATCGAGCGGGAGAATGAATGAGCAGTTCTTC. Its protein product is CATSDPSSGRMNEQFF.

The CDR3 nucleotides read TGTGCCACCAGTGATTCCGGGACGGTCACCGGGGAGCTGTTTTTT. This gives the protein CATSDSGTVTGELFF. This rearrangement joins TRBV24-1 to TRBJ2-2, with D possibly called TRBD1 or TRBD2 (5 bases each). Germline V gives CDR1 KGHDR, CDR2 SFDVKD. The length of the CDR3 is 15 residues. The germline V and J ends were trimmed by 2 bases and 4 bases, with 10 bases remaining between them.

The sample holds one count of this clonotype. The chain carries TRBV18 and TRBJ2-7; 8 nucleotides agree with TRBD1. The CDR3 is made up of 15 amino acids. Looked up from germline, CDR1 is KGHSH and CDR2 is LQKENI. V shed 3 bases, J shed 5 bases, and the junction held 9 bases outside the gene matches. In DNA form, the CDR3 reads TGTGCCAGCTCACCCGACAGGGGTGATATCAACGAGCAGTACTTC. It yields the protein CASSPDRGDINEQYF.

This clonotype was detected a few times. The chain employs TRBV7-2 and TRBJ2-1; TRBD2 matches 7 bases. Germline V gene data show CDR1 as SGHTA and CDR2 as FQGNSA. J was trimmed by 3 bases and V by 4 bases; bases with no gene match: 6. The CDR3 covers 15 residues. The CDR3 region is CASSSAGRGYNEQFF. The CDR3 DNA follows: TGTGCCAGCAGCTCCGCGGGGAGGGGCTACAATGAGCAGTTCTTC.

The chain carries TRBV9 and TRBJ2-4; 8 bases match TRBD1. V was pared by 0 bases and J by 7 bases, with 6 bases of the junction left unmatched. Germline CDR1 is SGDLS and CDR2 is YYNGEE. This CDR3 spans 15 amino acids. The CDR3 spells CASSVEGQGRNIQYF. Here the CDR3 DNA reads TGTGCCAGCAGCGTAGAAGGACAGGGACGGAACATTCAGTACTTC.

The chain uses TRBV9 and TRBJ2-3, with 11 bases aligning to TRBD2. Germline trimming cut 1 base from V and 7 bases from J; bases unmatched to any gene: 5. The V gene's germline CDR1 is SGDLS and CDR2 YYNGEE. The CDR3 sequence is 15 residues long. In DNA form, the CDR3 reads TGTGCCAGCAGCGTAAGTGCTAGCGGGAGGCATACGCAGTATTTT. Encoded protein: CASSVSASGRHTQYF.

The chain is built from TRBV5-1 and TRBJ2-1; D possibly uses TRBD1 or TRBD2 (5 bases each). CDR1 is SGHRS, CDR2 YFSETQ, per germline. CDR3 length: 14 amino acids. Trimming removed 4 bases at V and 6 bases at J, with 14 bases between. The CDR3 spells CASSGGLKGNEQFF. In DNA form, the CDR3 reads TGCGCCAGCAGCGGGGGTCTTAAGGGCAATGAGCAGTTCTTC.

The chain is built from TRBV6-1 and TRBJ2-4; perhaps TRBD2 as D (5 bases). V gave up 7 bases and J gave up 5 bases, with 15 bases separating them. The CDR3 is 14 residues long. Looked up from germline, CDR1 is MNHNS and CDR2 is SASEGT. The CDR3 nucleotides are TGTGCCAGCAATAAAAGGGCGGAGGAAAACATTCAGTACTTC. Its translation is CASNKRAEENIQYF.

There are a few counts of this clonotype. The gene calls are TRBV11-3 and TRBJ2-1, with 7 bases lining up with TRBD2. Germline CDR1 SGHNT, CDR2 YENEEA. This CDR3 has 15 amino acids. With 3 bases clipped from V and 9 bases from J, the junction kept 11 bases outside the gene matches. The CDR3 sequence: CASSFGGRRDGEQFF. The CDR3 DNA follows: TGTGCCAGCAGCTTTGGCGGGAGAAGAGATGGTGAGCAGTTCTTC. Full variable domain (outside the CDR3, taken from reference TRBV11-3 and TRBJ2-1): EAGVVQSPRYKIIEKKQPVAFWCNPISGHNTLYWYLQNLGQGPELLIRYENEEAVDDSQLPKDRFSAERLKGVDSTLKIQPAELGDSAVYLCASSFGGRRDGEQFFGPGTRLTVL.

This clonotype was picked up one time. V is TRBV10-3 and J is TRBJ2-5, with D possibly being TRBD1 or TRBD2 (6 bases each). The CDR3 loop spans 13 amino acids. Trimming removed 10 bases from V and 4 bases from J, with 16 bases in between. Looked up from germline, CDR1 is ENHRY and CDR2 is SYGVKD. The DNA for the CDR3 is TGTGCCACCTCTCCAGGGGAGGTAGAGACCCAGTACTTC. Amino acids: CATSPGEVETQYF.

This clonotype was recorded a few times. The chain uses TRBV19 and TRBJ2-6, with 10 bases that match TRBD2. Germline values: CDR1 LNHDA, CDR2 SQIVND (reference sequence). The V and J ends lost 5 bases and 2 bases, in that order; junction bases with no gene match: 9. This CDR3 spans 18 amino acids. CDR3 amino acids: CASSWTSGGGAGANVLTF. CDR3 DNA sequence: TGTGCCAGTAGTTGGACGAGCGGGGGGGGAGCTGGGGCCAACGTCCTGACTTTC.

This clonotype occurred a few times. J is TRBJ2-2 and V is TRBV12-3 or TRBV12-4, with TRBD1 identical over 8 bases. With 8 bases clipped from V and 1 base from J, the junction kept 6 bases outside the gene matches. CDR3 length: 15 residues. The CDR3 DNA reads as TGTGCCAGCCTTCGGGGGACAGGGAACACCGGGGAGCTGTTTTTT. This gives the protein CASLRGTGNTGELFF.

This chain joins TRBV4-1 and TRBJ1-6; no clear D gene. V lost 0 bases and J 11 bases, leaving 8 bases between the germline ends. The CDR3 runs to 13 residues. Germline V gene data show CDR1 as MGHRA and CDR2 as YSYEKL. For the CDR3, the DNA is TGCGCCAGCAGCCAAGAGTTGCGACCACCCCTCCACTTT. Translated, it gives CASSQELRPPLHF.